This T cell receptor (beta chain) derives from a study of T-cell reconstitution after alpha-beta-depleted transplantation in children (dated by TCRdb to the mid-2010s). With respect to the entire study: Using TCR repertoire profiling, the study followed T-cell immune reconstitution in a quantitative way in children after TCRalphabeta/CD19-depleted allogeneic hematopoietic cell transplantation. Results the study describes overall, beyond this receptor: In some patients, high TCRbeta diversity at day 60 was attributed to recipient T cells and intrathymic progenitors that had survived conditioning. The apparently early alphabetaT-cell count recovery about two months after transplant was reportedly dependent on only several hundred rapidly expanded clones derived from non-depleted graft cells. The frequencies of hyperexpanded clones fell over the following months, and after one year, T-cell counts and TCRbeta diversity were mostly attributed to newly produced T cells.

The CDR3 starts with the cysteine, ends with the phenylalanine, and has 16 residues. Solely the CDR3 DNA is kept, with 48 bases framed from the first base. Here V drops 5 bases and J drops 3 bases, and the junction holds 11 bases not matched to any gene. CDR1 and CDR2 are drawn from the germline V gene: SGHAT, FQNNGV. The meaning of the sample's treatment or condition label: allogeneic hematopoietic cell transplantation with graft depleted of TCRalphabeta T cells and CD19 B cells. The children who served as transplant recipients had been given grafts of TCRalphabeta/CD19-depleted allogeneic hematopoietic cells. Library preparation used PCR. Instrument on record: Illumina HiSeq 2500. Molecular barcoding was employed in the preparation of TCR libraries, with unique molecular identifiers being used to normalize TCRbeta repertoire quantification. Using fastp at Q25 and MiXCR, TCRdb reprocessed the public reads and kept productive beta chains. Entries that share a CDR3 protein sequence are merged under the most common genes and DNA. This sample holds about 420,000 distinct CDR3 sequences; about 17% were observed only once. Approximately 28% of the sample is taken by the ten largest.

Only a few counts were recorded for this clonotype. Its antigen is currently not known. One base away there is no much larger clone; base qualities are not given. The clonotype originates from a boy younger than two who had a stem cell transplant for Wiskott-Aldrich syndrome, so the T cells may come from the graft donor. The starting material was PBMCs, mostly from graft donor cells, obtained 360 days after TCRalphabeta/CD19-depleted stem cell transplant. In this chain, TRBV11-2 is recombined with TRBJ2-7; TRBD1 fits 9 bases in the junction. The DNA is TGTGCCAGCAGCCGCGACAGGGGGTCCCTATTCTACGAGCAGTACTTC. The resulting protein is CASSRDRGSLFYEQYF.